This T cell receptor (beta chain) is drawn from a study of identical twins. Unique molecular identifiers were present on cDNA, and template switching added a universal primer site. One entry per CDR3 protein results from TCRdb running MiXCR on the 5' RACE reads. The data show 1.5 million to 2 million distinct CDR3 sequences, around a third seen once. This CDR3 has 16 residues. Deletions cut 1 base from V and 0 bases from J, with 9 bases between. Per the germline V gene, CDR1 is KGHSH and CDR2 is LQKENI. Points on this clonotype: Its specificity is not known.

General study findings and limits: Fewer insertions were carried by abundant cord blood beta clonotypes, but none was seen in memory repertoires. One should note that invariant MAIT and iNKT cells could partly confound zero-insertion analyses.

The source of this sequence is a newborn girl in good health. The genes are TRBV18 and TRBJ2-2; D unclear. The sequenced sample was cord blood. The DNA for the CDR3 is TGTGCCAGCTCACCACATAAATTCGCGAACACCGGGGAGCTGTTTTTT. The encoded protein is CASSPHKFANTGELFF.